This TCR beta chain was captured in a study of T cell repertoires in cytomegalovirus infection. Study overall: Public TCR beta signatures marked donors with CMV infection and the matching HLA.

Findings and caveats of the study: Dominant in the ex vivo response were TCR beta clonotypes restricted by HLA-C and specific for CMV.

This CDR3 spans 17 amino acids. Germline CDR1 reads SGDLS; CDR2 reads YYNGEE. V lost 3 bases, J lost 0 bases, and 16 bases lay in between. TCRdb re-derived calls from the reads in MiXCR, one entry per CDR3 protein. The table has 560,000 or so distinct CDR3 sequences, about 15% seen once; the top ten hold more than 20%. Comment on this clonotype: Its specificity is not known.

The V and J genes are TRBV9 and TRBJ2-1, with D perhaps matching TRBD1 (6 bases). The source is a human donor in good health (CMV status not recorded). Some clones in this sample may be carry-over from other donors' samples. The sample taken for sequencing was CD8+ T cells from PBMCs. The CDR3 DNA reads TGTGCCAGCAGCGCCAAGACAGGCCAATACTCCTACAATGAGCAGTTCTTC. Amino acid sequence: CASSAKTGQYSYNEQFF.